What follows are 12 T cell receptor beta chains derived from one specimen sequenced in a study of blood T cell repertoires in COVID-19. Libraries were prepared by immunoSEQ multiplex PCR; TCRdb keeps only in-frame clonotypes and omits some of them. The sample comprises about 280,000 clones, roughly 89% of which are singletons, and around 10% rests with the top ten. The source material was peripheral blood. The source of these receptors is a woman in her twenties or thirties with COVID-19, enrolled during active disease.

This clone has a single count. The gene calls are TRBV12-5 and TRBJ2-1; 11 bases line up with TRBD2. CDR1 and CDR2 from the germline V gene are LGHNT and FRNRAP. V shed 7 bases and J 7 bases; nucleotides not matched to a gene: 9. The CDR3 sequence is 15 residues long. The DNA of the CDR3 is TGTGCTAGTGCCCACTGGACTAGCGGGTTTAATGAGCAGTTCTTC. Its protein is CASAHWTSGFNEQFF.

In DNA form, the CDR3 reads TGTGCCAGCAGCCACAACCTGGTGGAGTACTTC. Its translation is CASSHNLVEYF. The V gene is TRBV6-5, the J gene TRBJ2-7; D gene uncertain. Germline assignment: CDR1 MNHEY and CDR2 SVGAGI. The CDR3 is 11 amino acids. Trimming took 6 bases from V and 11 from J, leaving 14 bases between them.

The J gene is TRBJ2-6, the V gene TRBV19, with D maybe TRBD2 (7 bases). CDR1 is LNHDA and CDR2 is SQIVND in the germline V gene (reference sequence). The V end lost 7 bases, the J end lost 0 bases, and 13 bases lay between the germline ends. This CDR3 has 16 amino acids. Here the CDR3 DNA reads TGTGCCAGTATAGGCGGGGGCATCTCTGGGGCCAACGTCCTGACTTTC. It specifies CASIGGGISGANVLTF.

V and J are TRBV6-2 or TRBV6-3 and TRBJ1-5; D gene uncertain. Germline V gives CDR1 MNHEY, CDR2 SVGEGT. This CDR3 is built from 13 residues. Trimming removed 4 bases at V and 3 bases at J, with 7 bases between. The CDR3 protein is CASSSYTNQPQHF. The CDR3 nucleotides read TGTGCCAGCAGTTCATACACCAATCAGCCCCAGCATTTT.

The chain carries TRBV2 and TRBJ2-3; 10 bases map to TRBD2. The CDR3 has 15 amino acids. Germline V gene data show CDR1 as SNHLY and CDR2 as FYNNEI. Trimming took 4 bases from V and 4 from J; bases not matched to a gene: 5. The CDR3 sequence is CASSARTSGSDTQYF. The CDR3 DNA reads as TGTGCCAGCAGTGCGAGGACTAGCGGATCAGATACGCAGTATTTT.

This sequence joins TRBV11-2 and TRBJ1-4; D gene uncertain. V shed 3 bases and J shed 0 bases, with 11 bases lying between them. From germline, CDR1 is SGHAT and CDR2 FQNNGV. The CDR3 spans 16 residues. CDR3 region: CASSFGEVPTNEKLFF. The CDR3 DNA is TGTGCCAGCAGCTTCGGGGAGGTCCCAACTAATGAAAAACTGTTTTTT.

V usage is TRBV7-2 and J usage is TRBJ2-7; D is perhaps TRBD2 (5 bases). The V and J ends lost 5 bases and 4 bases respectively, with 18 bases between them. Per germline, CDR1 SGHTA and CDR2 FQGNSA. This CDR3 has 15 amino acids. The CDR3: CASSPEGQRNYEQYF. CDR3 nucleotide sequence: TGTGCCAGCAGCCCCGAAGGTCAGCGGAATTACGAGCAGTACTTC. The variable domain in full, completed from reference TRBV7-2 and TRBJ2-7, reads GAGVSQSPSNKVTEKGKDVELRCDPISGHTALYWYRQSLGQGLEFLIYFQGNSAPDKSGLPSDRFSAERTGGSVSTLTIQRTQQEDSAVYLCASSPEGQRNYEQYFGPGTRLTVT.

This clone was seen only once. The chain carries TRBV12-3 or TRBV12-4 and TRBJ1-6; D is undetermined. This CDR3 has 12 residues. The germline V and J ends were trimmed by 1 base and 10 bases, with 5 bases remaining between them. The CDR3 nucleotides read TGTGCCAGCAGTTTAGACCGGTCACCCCTCCACTTT. Its translation: CASSLDRSPLHF.

This clone showed up just once. The chain is built from TRBV7-9 and TRBJ1-2; D not certain. This CDR3 is built from 14 residues. From germline, CDR1 is SEHNR and CDR2 FQNEAQ (reference sequence). V was clipped by 3 bases and J by 0 bases, with 8 bases between them. The CDR3 protein is CASSFGSANYGYTF. In DNA form, the CDR3 reads TGTGCCAGCAGCTTTGGCAGCGCTAACTATGGCTACACCTTC.

This chain joins TRBV5-4 and TRBJ2-7; 7 bases are a match to TRBD1. J gave up 2 bases and V 5 bases, and 7 bases lay outside the gene matches. This CDR3 region has 14 residues. Germline CDR1 and CDR2: SGHNT and YYREEE (reference sequence). CDR3 DNA sequence: TGTGCCAGCAGTAAAACAGGGGTAGCCTACGAGCAGTACTTC. Its translation: CASSKTGVAYEQYF.

The chain combines TRBV5-1 with TRBJ1-4; no definite D call. CDR3 length equals 11 residues. The ends were cut back, 6 bases at V and 5 bases at J, with 5 bases in the middle. The germline CDR1 and CDR2 sequences are SGHRS and YFSETQ. The CDR3 here is CASTPNEKLFF. The CDR3 DNA reads as TGCGCCAGCACCCCGAATGAAAAACTGTTTTTT.

Here the CDR3 reads CASSPSGGNTEAFF. For the CDR3, the DNA is TGTGCCAGCAGCCCCTCGGGAGGAAACACTGAAGCTTTCTTT. This sequence joins TRBV3-1 (or the pseudogene TRBV3-2) and TRBJ1-1; D unclear. In germline, CDR1 is LGHDT, CDR2 YNNKEL (reference sequence). The length of the CDR3 is 14 residues. V lost 4 bases, J lost 2 bases, and 11 bases lay in between.